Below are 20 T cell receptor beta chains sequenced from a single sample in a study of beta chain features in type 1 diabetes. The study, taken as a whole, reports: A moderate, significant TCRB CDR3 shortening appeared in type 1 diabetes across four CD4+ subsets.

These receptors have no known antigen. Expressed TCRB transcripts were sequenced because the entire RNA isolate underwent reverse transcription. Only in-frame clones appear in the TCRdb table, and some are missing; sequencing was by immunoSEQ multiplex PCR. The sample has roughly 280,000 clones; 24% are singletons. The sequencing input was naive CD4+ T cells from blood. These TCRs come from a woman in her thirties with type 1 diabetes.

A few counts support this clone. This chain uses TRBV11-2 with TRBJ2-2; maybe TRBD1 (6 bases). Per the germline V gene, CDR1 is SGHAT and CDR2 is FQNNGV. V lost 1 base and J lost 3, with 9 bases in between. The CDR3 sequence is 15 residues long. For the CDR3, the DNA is TGTGCCAGCAGCTTAGCAGGGGAGTACACCGGGGAGCTGTTTTTT. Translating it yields CASSLAGEYTGELFF.

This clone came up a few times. The DNA for the CDR3 is TGTGCCAGCAGCCCGCAGACTAGCGGAAACACCGGGGAGCTGTTTTTT. Protein sequence: CASSPQTSGNTGELFF. The chain is built from TRBV9 and TRBJ2-2; 9 positions agree with TRBD2. CDR3 length: 16 residues. Germline assignment: CDR1 SGDLS and CDR2 YYNGEE. The V gene end was trimmed by 4 bases and the J gene end by 2 bases; junction bases not matched to a gene: 6.

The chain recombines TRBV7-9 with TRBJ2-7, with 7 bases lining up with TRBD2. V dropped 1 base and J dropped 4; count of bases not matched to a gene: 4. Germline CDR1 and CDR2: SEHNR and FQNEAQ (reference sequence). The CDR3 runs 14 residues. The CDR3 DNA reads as TGTGCCAGCAGCTTAGGGACTAGGCTATACGAGCAGTACTTC. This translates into CASSLGTRLYEQYF.

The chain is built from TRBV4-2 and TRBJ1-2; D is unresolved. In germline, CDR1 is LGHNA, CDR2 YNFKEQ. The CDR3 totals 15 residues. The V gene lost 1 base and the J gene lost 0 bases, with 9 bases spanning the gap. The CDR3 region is CASSQGFGANYGYTF. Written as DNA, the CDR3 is TGTGCCAGCAGCCAAGGGTTTGGAGCTAACTATGGCTACACCTTC.

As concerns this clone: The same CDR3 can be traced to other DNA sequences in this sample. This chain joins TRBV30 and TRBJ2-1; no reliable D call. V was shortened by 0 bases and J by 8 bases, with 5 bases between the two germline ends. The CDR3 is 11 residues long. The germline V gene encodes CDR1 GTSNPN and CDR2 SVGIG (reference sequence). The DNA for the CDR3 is TGTGCCTGGAGTGTACGCGATGAGCAGTTCTTC. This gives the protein CAWSVRDEQFF.

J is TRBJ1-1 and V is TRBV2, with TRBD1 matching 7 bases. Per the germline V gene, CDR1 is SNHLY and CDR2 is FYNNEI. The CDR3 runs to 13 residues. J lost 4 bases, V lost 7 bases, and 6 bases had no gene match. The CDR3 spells CASNGAGGTEAFF. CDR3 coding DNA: TGTGCCAGCAATGGAGCAGGGGGCACTGAAGCTTTCTTT. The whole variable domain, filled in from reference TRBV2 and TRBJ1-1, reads EPEVTQTPSHQVTQMGQEVILRCVPISNHLYFYWYRQILGQKVEFLVSFYNNEISEKSEIFDDQFSVERPDGSNFTLKIRSTKLEDSAMYFCASNGAGGTEAFFGQGTRLTVV.

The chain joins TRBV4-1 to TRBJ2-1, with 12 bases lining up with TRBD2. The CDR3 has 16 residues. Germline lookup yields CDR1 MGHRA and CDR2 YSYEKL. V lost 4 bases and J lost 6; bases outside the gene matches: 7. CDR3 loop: CASSRPTSGSRNEQFF. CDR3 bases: TGCGCCAGCAGCCGTCCGACTAGCGGGAGTCGCAATGAGCAGTTCTTC.

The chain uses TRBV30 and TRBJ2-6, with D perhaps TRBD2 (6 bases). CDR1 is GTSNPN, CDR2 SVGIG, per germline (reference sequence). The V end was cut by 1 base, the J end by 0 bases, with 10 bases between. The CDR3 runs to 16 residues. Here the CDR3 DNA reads TGTGCCTGGAGTGGCGGGGCAAACTCTGGGGCCAACGTCCTGACTTTC. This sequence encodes CAWSGGANSGANVLTF. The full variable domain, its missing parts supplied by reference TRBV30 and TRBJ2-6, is SQTIHQWPATLVQPVGSPLSLECTVEGTSNPNLYWYRQAAGRGLQLLFYSVGIGQISSEVPQNLSASRPQDRQFILSSKKLLLSDSGFYLCAWSGGANSGANVLTFGAGSRLTVL.

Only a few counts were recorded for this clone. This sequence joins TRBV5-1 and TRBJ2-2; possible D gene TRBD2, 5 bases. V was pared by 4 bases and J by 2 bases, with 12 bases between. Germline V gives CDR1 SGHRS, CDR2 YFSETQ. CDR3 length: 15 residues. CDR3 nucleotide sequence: TGCGCCAGCAGCCTGAGGGCGGACAACACCGGGGAGCTGTTTTTT. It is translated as CASSLRADNTGELFF.

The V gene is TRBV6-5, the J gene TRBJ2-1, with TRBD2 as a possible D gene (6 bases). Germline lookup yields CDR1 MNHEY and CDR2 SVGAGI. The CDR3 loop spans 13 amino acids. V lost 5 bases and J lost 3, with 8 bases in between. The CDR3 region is CASSVRDYNEQFF. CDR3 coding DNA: TGTGCCAGCAGTGTGCGGGACTACAATGAGCAGTTCTTC.

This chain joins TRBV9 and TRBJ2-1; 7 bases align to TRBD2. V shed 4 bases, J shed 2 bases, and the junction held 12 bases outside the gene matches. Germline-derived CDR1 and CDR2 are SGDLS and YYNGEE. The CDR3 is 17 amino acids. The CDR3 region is CASSPRGDGRPYNEQFF. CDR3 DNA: TGTGCCAGCAGCCCCCGGGGTGACGGGAGGCCCTACAATGAGCAGTTCTTC. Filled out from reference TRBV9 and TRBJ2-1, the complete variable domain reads DSGVTQTPKHLITATGQRVTLRCSPRSGDLSVYWYQQSLDQGLQFLIQYYNGEERAKGNILERFSAQQFPDLHSELNLSSLELGDSALYFCASSPRGDGRPYNEQFFGPGTRLTVL.

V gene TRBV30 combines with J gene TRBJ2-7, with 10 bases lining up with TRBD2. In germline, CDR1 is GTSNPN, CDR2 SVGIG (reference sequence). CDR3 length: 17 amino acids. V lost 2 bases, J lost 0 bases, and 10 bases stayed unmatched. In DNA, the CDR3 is TGTGCCTGGAGTTCCGCCTCTGGGACTAGCGCCTCCTACGAGCAGTACTTC. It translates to CAWSSASGTSASYEQYF.

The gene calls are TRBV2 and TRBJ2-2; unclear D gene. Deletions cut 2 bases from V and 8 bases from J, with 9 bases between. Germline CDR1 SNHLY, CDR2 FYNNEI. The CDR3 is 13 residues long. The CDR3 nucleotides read TGTGCCAGCAGTGAATGGCGGCCGGGGGAGCTGTTTTTT. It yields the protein CASSEWRPGELFF.

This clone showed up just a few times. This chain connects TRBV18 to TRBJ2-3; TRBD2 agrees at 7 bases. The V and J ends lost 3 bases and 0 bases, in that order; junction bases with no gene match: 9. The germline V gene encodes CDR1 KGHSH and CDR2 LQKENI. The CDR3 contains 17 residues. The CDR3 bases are TGTGCCAGCTCACCGTTCCCTAGCGGTACTAGCACAGATACGCAGTATTTT. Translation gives CASSPFPSGTSTDTQYF.

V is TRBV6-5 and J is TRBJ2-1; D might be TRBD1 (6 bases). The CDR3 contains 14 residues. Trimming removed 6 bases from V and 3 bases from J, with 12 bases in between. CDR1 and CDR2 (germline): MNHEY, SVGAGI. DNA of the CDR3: TGTGCCAGCAGAGACGGACAGTTCTACAATGAGCAGTTCTTC. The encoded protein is CASRDGQFYNEQFF.

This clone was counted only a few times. CDR3 sequence (DNA): TGTGCCTGGAGCCAAGATACATACAATGAGCAGTTCTTC. Protein: CAWSQDTYNEQFF. The rearrangement joins TRBV30 to TRBJ2-1; no definite D call. Deletions cut 3 bases from V and 4 bases from J, with 10 bases between. Looked up from germline, CDR1 is GTSNPN and CDR2 is SVGIG (reference sequence). The CDR3 covers 13 residues.

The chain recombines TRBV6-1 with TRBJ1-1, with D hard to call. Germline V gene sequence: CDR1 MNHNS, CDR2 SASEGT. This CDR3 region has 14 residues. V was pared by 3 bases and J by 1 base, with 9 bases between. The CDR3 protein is CASSDRHPNTEAFF. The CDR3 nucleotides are TGTGCCAGCAGTGACAGGCACCCGAACACTGAAGCTTTCTTT.

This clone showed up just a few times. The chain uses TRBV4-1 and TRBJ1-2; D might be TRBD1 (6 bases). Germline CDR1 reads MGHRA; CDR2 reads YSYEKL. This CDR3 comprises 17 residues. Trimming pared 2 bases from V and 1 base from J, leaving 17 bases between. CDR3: CASSQPRVGGDNYGYTF. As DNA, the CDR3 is TGCGCCAGCAGCCAACCCCGGGTAGGGGGAGATAACTATGGCTACACCTTC.

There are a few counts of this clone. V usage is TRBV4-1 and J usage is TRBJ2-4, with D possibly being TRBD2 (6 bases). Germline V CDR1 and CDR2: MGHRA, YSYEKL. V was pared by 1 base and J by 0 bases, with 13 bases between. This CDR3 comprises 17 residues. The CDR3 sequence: CASSQGSPAGAKNIQYF. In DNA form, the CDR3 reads TGCGCCAGCAGCCAAGGGTCTCCAGCGGGAGCCAAAAACATTCAGTACTTC.

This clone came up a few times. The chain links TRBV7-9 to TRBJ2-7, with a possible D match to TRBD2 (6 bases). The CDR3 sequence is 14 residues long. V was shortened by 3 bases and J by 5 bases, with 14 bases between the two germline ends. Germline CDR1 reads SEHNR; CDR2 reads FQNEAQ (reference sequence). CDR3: CASSFLREMDEQYF. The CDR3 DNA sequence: TGTGCCAGCAGCTTCCTCCGGGAGATGGACGAGCAGTACTTC. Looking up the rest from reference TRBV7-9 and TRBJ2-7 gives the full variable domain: DTGVSQNPRHKITKRGQNVTFRCDPISEHNRLYWYRQTLGQGPEFLTYFQNEAQLEKSRLLSDRFSAERPKGSFSTLEIQRTEQGDSAMYLCASSFLREMDEQYFGPGTRLTVT.